This T cell receptor beta chain originates from a study of OX40 agonist ivuxolimab in advanced cancers. Unmatched junction bases numbered 10, after V lost 5 bases and J lost 3 bases. Per germline, CDR1 GTSNPN and CDR2 SVGIG (reference sequence). The CDR3 has 14 amino acids. Produced via immunoSEQ multiplex PCR; TCRdb's table is partial and in-frame only. The sample carries roughly 39,000 clones, approximately 91% recorded once. Sequenced material: CD4+ or CD8+ T cells sorted from blood, taken in a trial of the OX40 agonist ivuxolimab. The receptor was isolated from an adult with an advanced solid tumor such as melanoma, head and neck, liver or kidney cancer. This chain links TRBV30 with TRBJ2-7; 7 bases map to TRBD2. The CDR3 coding sequence is TGTGCCTGGGGCGGGGGACCTCTACTCTACGAGCAGTACTTC. This codes for CAWGGGPLLYEQYF.